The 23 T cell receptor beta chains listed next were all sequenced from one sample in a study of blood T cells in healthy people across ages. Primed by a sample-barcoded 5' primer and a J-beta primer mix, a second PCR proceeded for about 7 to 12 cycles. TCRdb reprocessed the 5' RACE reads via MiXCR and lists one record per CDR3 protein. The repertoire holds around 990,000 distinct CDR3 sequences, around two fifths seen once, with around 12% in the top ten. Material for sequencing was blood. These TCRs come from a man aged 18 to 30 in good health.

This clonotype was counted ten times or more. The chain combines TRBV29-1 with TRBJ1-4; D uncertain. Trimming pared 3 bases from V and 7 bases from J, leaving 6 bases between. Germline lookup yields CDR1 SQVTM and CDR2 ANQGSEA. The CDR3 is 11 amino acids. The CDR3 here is CSVDVREKLFF. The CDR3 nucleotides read TGCAGCGTTGATGTCCGTGAAAAACTGTTTTTT.

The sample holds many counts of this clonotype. The CDR3 sequence is CSARGALSNTEAFF. The CDR3 DNA sequence: TGCAGTGCTAGAGGGGCCCTTTCGAACACTGAAGCTTTCTTT. The chain recombines TRBV20-1 with TRBJ1-1; D is unclear. Germline V CDR1 and CDR2: DFQATT, SNEGSKA (reference sequence). The V end lost 1 base, the J end lost 1 base, and 10 bases lay between the germline ends. The CDR3 sequence is 14 residues long.

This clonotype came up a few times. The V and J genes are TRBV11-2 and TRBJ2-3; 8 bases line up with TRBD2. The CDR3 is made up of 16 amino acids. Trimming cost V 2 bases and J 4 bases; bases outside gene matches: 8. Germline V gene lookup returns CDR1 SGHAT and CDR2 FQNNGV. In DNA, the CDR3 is TGTGCCAGCAGCTTATCGGGGGGGCCCATAGCAGATACGCAGTATTTT. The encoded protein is CASSLSGGPIADTQYF.

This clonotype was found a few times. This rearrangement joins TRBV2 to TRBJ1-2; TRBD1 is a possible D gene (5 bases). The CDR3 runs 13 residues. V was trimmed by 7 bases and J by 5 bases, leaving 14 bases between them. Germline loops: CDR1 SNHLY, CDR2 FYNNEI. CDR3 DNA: TGTGCCAGCACCGTTGGGGCGGAGTATGGCTACACCTTC. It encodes CASTVGAEYGYTF.

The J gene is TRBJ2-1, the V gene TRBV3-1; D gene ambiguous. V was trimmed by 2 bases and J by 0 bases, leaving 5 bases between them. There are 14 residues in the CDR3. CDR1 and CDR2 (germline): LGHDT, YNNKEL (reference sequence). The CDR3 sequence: CASSQTSSYNEQFF. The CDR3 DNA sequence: TGTGCCAGCAGCCAAACAAGCTCCTACAATGAGCAGTTCTTC.

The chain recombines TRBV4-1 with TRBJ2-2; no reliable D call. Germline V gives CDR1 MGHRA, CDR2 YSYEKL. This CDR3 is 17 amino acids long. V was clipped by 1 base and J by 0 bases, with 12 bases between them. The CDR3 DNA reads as TGCGCCAGCAGCCAAGGGCGAACACTCACGAACACCGGGGAGCTGTTTTTT. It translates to CASSQGRTLTNTGELFF.

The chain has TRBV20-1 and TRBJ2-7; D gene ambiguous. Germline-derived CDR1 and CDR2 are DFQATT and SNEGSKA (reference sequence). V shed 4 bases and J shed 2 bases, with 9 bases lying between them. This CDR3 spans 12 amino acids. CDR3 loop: CSATGWTYEQYF. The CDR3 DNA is TGCAGTGCTACCGGATGGACCTACGAGCAGTACTTC.

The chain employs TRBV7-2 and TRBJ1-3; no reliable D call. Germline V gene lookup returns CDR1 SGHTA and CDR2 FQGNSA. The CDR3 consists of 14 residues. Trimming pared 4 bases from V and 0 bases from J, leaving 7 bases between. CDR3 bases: TGTGCCAGCAGCTCTGGTCACTCTGGAAACACCATATATTTT. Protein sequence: CASSSGHSGNTIYF. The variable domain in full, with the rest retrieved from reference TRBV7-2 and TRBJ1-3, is GAGVSQSPSNKVTEKGKDVELRCDPISGHTALYWYRQSLGQGLEFLIYFQGNSAPDKSGLPSDRFSAERTGGSVSTLTIQRTQQEDSAVYLCASSSGHSGNTIYFGEGSWLTVV.

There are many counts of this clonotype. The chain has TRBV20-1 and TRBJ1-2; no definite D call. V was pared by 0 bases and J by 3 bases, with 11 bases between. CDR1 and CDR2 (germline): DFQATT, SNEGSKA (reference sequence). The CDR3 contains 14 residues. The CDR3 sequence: CSAREDGRYYGYTF. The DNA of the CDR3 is TGCAGTGCTAGAGAAGACGGGAGATACTATGGCTACACCTTC.

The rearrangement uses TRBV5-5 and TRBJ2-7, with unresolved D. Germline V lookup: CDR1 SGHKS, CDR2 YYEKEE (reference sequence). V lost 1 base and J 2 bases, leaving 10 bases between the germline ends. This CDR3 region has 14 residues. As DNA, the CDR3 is TGTGCCAGCAGCTTGATTCGTCAGACCTACGAGCAGTACTTC. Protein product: CASSLIRQTYEQYF.

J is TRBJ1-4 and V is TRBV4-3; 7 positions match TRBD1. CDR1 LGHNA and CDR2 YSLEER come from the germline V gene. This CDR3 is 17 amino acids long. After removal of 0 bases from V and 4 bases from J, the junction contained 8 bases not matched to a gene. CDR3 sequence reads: CASSQESGTVLNEKLFF. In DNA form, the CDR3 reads TGCGCCAGCAGCCAAGAATCGGGGACAGTACTTAATGAAAAACTGTTTTTT.

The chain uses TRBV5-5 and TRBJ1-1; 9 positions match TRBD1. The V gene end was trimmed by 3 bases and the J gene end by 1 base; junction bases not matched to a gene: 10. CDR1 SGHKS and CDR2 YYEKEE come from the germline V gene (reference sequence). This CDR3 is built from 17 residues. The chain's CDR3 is CASSSRDRGRGNTEAFF. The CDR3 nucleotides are TGTGCCAGCAGCTCCAGAGACAGGGGGAGGGGGAACACTGAAGCTTTCTTT.

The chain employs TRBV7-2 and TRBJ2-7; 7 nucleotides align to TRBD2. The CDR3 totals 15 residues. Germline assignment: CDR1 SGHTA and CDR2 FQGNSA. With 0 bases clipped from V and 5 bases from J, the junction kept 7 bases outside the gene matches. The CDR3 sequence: CASSLAAGSFNEQYF. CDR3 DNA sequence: TGTGCCAGCAGCTTAGCAGCGGGGAGCTTCAACGAGCAGTACTTC. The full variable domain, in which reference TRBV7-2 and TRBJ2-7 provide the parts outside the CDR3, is GAGVSQSPSNKVTEKGKDVELRCDPISGHTALYWYRQSLGQGLEFLIYFQGNSAPDKSGLPSDRFSAERTGGSVSTLTIQRTQQEDSAVYLCASSLAAGSFNEQYFGPGTRLTVT.

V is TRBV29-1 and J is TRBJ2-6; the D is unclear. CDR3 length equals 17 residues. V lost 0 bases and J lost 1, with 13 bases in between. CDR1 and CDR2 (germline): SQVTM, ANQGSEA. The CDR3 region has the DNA TGCAGCGTTGAAGATGTGCCGCAGGATTCTGGGGCCAACGTCCTGACTTTC. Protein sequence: CSVEDVPQDSGANVLTF.

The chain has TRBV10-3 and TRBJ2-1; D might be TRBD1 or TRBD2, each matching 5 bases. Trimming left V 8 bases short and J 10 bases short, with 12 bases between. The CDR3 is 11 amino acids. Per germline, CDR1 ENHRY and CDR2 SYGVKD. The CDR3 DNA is TGTGCCATCGAGAGGGGCGGGGAGCAGTTCTTC. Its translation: CAIERGGEQFF.

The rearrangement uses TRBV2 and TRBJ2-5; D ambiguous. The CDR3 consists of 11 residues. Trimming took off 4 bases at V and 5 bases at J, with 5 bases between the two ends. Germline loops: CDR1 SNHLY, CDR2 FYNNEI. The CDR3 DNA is TGTGCCAGCAGTGTCATGGAGACCCAGTACTTC. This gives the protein CASSVMETQYF.

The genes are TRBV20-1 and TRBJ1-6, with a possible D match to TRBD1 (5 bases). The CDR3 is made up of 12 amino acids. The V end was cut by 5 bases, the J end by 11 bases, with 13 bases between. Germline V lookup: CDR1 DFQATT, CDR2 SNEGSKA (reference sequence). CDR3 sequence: CSAYRDGTPLHF. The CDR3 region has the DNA TGCAGTGCTTACCGGGACGGAACACCCCTCCACTTT.

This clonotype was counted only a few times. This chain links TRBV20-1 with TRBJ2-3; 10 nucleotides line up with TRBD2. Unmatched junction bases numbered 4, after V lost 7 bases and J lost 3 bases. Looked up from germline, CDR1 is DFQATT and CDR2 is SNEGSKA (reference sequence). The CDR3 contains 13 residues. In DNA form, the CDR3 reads TGCAGTGGCTCTAGCGGGGGAACAGATACGCAGTATTTT. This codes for CSGSSGGTDTQYF.

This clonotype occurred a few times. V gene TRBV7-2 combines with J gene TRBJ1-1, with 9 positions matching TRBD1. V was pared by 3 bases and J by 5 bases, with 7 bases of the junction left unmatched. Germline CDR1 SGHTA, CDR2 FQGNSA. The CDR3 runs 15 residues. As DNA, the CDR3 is TGTGCCAGCAGCTTGCGGGACAGGGAACGGACTGAAGCTTTCTTT. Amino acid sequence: CASSLRDRERTEAFF.

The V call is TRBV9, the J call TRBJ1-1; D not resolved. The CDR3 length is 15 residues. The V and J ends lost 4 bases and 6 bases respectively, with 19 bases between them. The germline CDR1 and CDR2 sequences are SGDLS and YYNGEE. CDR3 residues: CASSLHGELTSEAFF. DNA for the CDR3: TGTGCCAGCAGCCTCCACGGGGAGCTTACTTCTGAAGCTTTCTTT.

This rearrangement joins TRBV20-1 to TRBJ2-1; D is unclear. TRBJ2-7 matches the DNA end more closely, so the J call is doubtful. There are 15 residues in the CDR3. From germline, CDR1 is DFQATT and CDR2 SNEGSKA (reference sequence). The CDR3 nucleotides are TGCAGTGCTGGAACCAGACACCCCTCCGGCAATGAGCAGTACTTC. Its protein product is CSAGTRHPSGNEQYF.

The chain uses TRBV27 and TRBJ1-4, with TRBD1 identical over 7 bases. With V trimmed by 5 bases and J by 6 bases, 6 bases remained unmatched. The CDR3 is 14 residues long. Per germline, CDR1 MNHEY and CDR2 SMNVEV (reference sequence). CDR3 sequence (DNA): TGTGCCAGCAGTATGACAGGGAATGATGAAAAACTGTTTTTT. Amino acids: CASSMTGNDEKLFF.

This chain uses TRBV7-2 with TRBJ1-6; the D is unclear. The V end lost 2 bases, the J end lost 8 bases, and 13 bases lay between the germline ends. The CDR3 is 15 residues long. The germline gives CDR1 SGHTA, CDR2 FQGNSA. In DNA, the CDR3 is TGTGCCAGCAGCTTACGTCCCGGAGGTGATTCACCCCTCCACTTT. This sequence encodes CASSLRPGGDSPLHF. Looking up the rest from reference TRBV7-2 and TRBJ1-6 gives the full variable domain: GAGVSQSPSNKVTEKGKDVELRCDPISGHTALYWYRQSLGQGLEFLIYFQGNSAPDKSGLPSDRFSAERTGGSVSTLTIQRTQQEDSAVYLCASSLRPGGDSPLHFGNGTRLTVT.